This record covers a single TCR beta chain. Its antigen target is currently unknown. There are no base qualities to consult, and no much larger clone falls within one base. These data are taken from a study of T cell changes during pregnancy in multiple sclerosis (dated by TCRdb to between 2018 and 2021). Study-wide context: In women with multiple sclerosis, the researchers looked at how the T cell repertoire shifted as pregnancy progressed.

CDR1 and CDR2 are drawn from the germline V gene: MGHRA, YSYEKL. Here V drops 3 bases and J drops 7 bases, and the junction holds 1 base not matched to any gene. The CDR3 runs 13 residues from the cysteine to the phenylalanine. CDR3 DNA only is kept here, 39 bases in frame from base 1. The protocol used for the library was the immunoSEQ multiplex PCR assay. TCRdb took over this immuneACCESS table, retaining in-frame rearrangements with V and J assigned. Such tables are incomplete; in checked studies, under half of the missing clones stem from an unresolved V gene, and the remainder is unexplained. Present in this sample are 30,000 or so clones, 80% to 90% of which were seen just once. Together, the top ten hold more than 9.5% of the sample.

This material consisted of CD8+ T cells from peripheral blood mononuclear cells, taken in the third trimester of pregnancy. The sequence joins TRBV4-1 to TRBJ2-2; 8 central bases correspond to TRBD2. The source of this sequence is a female donor with multiple sclerosis, enrolled in a pregnancy study. The CDR3 amino acid sequence is: CASSHTSGGELFF. In nucleotides, the sequence is TGCGCCAGCAGCCACACTAGCGGCGGGGAGCTGTTTTTT.